This T cell receptor beta chain was obtained from a study of radiation and T cells in renal cell carcinoma. Produced via immunoSEQ multiplex PCR; TCRdb's table is partial and in-frame only. The table shows 18,000 or so clones, with around 63% occurring only once. Treatment specified: treatment-naive control, cytoreductive nephrectomy. The patient's renal cell carcinoma had clear cell pathology. The source is a man aged 50 to 59 with renal cell carcinoma. The material was tumor tissue, obtained from a patient whose treatment was nephrectomy without radiotherapy.

The CDR3 DNA reads as TGTGCCAGCAGTGAAGGGGGGCGCCACGAGCAGTACTTC. Amino acids: CASSEGGRHEQYF. The genes are TRBV6-1 and TRBJ2-7; D is perhaps TRBD1 (6 bases). CDR3 length equals 13 residues. Germline V gene sequence: CDR1 MNHNS, CDR2 SASEGT. V was shortened by 1 base and J by 5 bases, with 9 bases between the two germline ends.